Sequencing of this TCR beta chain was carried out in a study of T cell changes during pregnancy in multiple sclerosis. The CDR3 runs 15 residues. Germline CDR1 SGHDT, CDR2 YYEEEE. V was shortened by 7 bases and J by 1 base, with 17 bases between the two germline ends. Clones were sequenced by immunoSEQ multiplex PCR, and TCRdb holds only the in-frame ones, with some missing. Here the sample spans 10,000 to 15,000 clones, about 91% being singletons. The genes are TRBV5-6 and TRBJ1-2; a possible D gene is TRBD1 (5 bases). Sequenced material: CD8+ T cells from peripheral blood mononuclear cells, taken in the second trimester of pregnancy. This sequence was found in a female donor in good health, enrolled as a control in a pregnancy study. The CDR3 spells CASGLWGGVNYGYTF. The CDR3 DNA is TGTGCCAGCGGCCTCTGGGGGGGGGTTAACTATGGCTACACCTTC.